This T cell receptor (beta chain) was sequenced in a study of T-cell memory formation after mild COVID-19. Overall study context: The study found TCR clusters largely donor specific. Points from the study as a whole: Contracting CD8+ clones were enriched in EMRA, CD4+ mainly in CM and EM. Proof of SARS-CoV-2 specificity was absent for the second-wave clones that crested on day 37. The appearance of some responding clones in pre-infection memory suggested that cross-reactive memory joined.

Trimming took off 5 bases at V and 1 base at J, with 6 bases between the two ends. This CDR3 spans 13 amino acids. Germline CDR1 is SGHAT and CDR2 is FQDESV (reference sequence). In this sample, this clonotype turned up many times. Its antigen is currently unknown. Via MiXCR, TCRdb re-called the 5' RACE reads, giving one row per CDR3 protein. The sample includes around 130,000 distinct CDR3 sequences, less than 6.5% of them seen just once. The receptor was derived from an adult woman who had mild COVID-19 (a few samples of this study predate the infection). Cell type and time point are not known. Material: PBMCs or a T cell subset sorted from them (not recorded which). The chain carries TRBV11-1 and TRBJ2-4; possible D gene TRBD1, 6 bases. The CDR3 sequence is CASSTGAKNIQYF. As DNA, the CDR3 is TGTGCCAGCAGCACAGGGGCCAAAAACATTCAGTACTTC.